This entry is about one T cell receptor beta chain. Its target is not known. Deletions cut 6 bases from V and 5 bases from J, with 8 bases between. The CDR3 extends over 11 amino acids. Germline CDR1 reads SNHLY; CDR2 reads FYNNEI. PCR employed 60 Vbeta and 13 Jbeta primers. The protocol was immunoSEQ multiplex PCR, while the TCRdb copy is restricted to in-frame clones and leaves out a portion. Altogether some 93,000 clones are present, approximately 80% being singletons, with the ten largest covering about 4%. This specimen comes from a study of cytomegalovirus exposure and HLA in healthy donors. General study results and limits: Reports described diagnosis of cytomegalovirus status by the classifier as highly specific and sensitive. Because they were indistinguishable, some V segments, including TRBV6-2 and TRBV6-3, were excluded.

What was sequenced was PBMCs. V gene TRBV2 combines with J gene TRBJ2-7; a weak D match, TRBD1 (5 bases). The sequence was obtained from a man over 45 in good health and CMV-seronegative. The CDR3 DNA is TGTGCCAGCAGACAGGTGAACGAGCAGTACTTC. Its translation is CASRQVNEQYF.